A selection of T cell receptor beta chains follows, all from one sample in a study of regulatory T cells in long-lasting Graves disease. TCRdb re-called the multiplex PCR reads with MiXCR, one entry per CDR3 protein. The sample includes approximately 490,000 distinct CDR3 sequences, 16% of them seen just once. In addition, the sample was reused for a study of T cells in Graves' hyperthyroidism and ophthalmopathy.

The sample in question was peripheral blood mononuclear cells (PBMCs), obtained at new diagnosis, from a patient treated with antithyroid drugs. These receptors all stem from a man in his forties or fifties with Graves disease. CDR3s leave out the opening cysteine and the closing phenylalanine or tryptophan. D genes are given only for firm matches.

j_call: TRBJ2-1
d_call: TRBD2
v_call: TRBV4-1
cdr3_length: 16
cdr3_aa: ASSRSGTSGRGPHEQF

j_call: TRBJ1-4
d_call: TRBD1
v_call: TRBV29-1
cdr3_length: 11
cdr3_aa: SVPGQGSEKLF

j_call: TRBJ2-1
d_call: TRBD2
v_call: TRBV20-1
cdr3_length: 12
cdr3_aa: SAELAGGWDEQF

j_call: TRBJ2-1
d_call: -
v_call: TRBV4-1
cdr3_length: 14
cdr3_aa: ASSHRESVLYNEQF

j_call: TRBJ2-7
d_call: -
v_call: TRBV20-1
cdr3_length: 10
cdr3_aa: SAIVASYEQY

j_call: TRBJ2-1
d_call: TRBD1
v_call: TRBV29-1
cdr3_length: 9
cdr3_aa: SVYRGYEQF

j_call: TRBJ1-5
d_call: -
v_call: TRBV20-1
cdr3_length: 14
cdr3_aa: SARDLDRYSNQPQH

j_call: TRBJ2-7
d_call: TRBD1
v_call: TRBV7-8
cdr3_length: 13
cdr3_aa: ASSSRDSFSYEQY

j_call: TRBJ2-2
d_call: -
v_call: TRBV28
cdr3_length: 11
cdr3_aa: ASRDWNTGELF

j_call: TRBJ1-5
d_call: -
v_call: TRBV20-1
cdr3_length: 12
cdr3_aa: SARVGVGSQPQH

j_call: TRBJ2-5
d_call: TRBD2
v_call: TRBV12-3/TRBV12-4
cdr3_length: 12
cdr3_aa: ASSGGGPRETQY

j_call: TRBJ2-2
d_call: TRBD2
v_call: TRBV5-5
cdr3_length: 13
cdr3_aa: ASSTREGSTGELF

j_call: TRBJ2-3
d_call: TRBD1
v_call: TRBV7-3
cdr3_length: 13
cdr3_aa: APLGAGGFTDTQY

j_call: TRBJ1-1
d_call: -
v_call: TRBV20-1
cdr3_length: 11
cdr3_aa: SARIFVNTEAF

j_call: TRBJ1-2
d_call: -
v_call: TRBV19
cdr3_length: 11
cdr3_aa: ASTLGGTYGYT

j_call: TRBJ2-1
d_call: TRBD1
v_call: TRBV12-3/TRBV12-4
cdr3_length: 14
cdr3_aa: ASSGDGDSPYNEQF

j_call: TRBJ1-3
d_call: -
v_call: TRBV6-1
cdr3_length: 10
cdr3_aa: ATRGPGNTIY

j_call: TRBJ2-1
d_call: TRBD2
v_call: TRBV7-9
cdr3_length: 13
cdr3_aa: ASSYRREPYDEQF

j_call: TRBJ2-7
d_call: TRBD2
v_call: TRBV28
cdr3_length: 14
cdr3_aa: ASSSPREGGFYEQY

j_call: TRBJ2-2
d_call: -
v_call: TRBV19
cdr3_length: 11
cdr3_aa: ASTRGAAGELF

j_call: TRBJ2-3
d_call: TRBD2
v_call: TRBV20-1
cdr3_length: 9
cdr3_aa: SAGGTDTQY

j_call: TRBJ2-3
d_call: -
v_call: TRBV7-3
cdr3_length: 11
cdr3_aa: ASSLILADTQY

j_call: TRBJ1-5
d_call: TRBD1
v_call: TRBV3-1
cdr3_length: 11
cdr3_aa: ASSQASGGAQH

j_call: TRBJ2-3
d_call: -
v_call: TRBV20-1
cdr3_length: 13
cdr3_aa: SAKRTVGSTDTQY

j_call: TRBJ2-1
d_call: TRBD1
v_call: TRBV5-1
cdr3_length: 12
cdr3_aa: ASSAGQVYNEQF

j_call: TRBJ2-1
d_call: -
v_call: TRBV20-1
cdr3_length: 12
cdr3_aa: SASDPRTWNEQF

j_call: TRBJ2-1
d_call: TRBD2
v_call: TRBV28
cdr3_length: 12
cdr3_aa: ASSFLSGENEQF

j_call: TRBJ2-7
d_call: TRBD2
v_call: TRBV3-1
cdr3_length: 12
cdr3_aa: ASSQFLAGNEQY

j_call: TRBJ2-7
d_call: TRBD1
v_call: TRBV6-2/TRBV6-3
cdr3_length: 11
cdr3_aa: ASGRDRAYEQY

j_call: TRBJ2-5
d_call: TRBD2
v_call: TRBV7-7
cdr3_length: 15
cdr3_aa: ASSPGTSGRAGETQY

j_call: TRBJ1-6
d_call: -
v_call: TRBV27
cdr3_length: 10
cdr3_aa: ASSLPPGPLH

j_call: TRBJ2-1
d_call: TRBD1
v_call: TRBV14
cdr3_length: 13
cdr3_aa: ASSQWKTGVDEQF

j_call: TRBJ2-1
d_call: -
v_call: TRBV5-1
cdr3_length: 12
cdr3_aa: ASSLGDTYNEQF

j_call: TRBJ1-1
d_call: -
v_call: TRBV5-5
cdr3_length: 11
cdr3_aa: ASEPGQNTEAF

j_call: TRBJ2-2
d_call: TRBD2
v_call: TRBV10-1
cdr3_length: 12
cdr3_aa: ASRAGGLSGELF

j_call: TRBJ2-7
d_call: -
v_call: TRBV12-3/TRBV12-4
cdr3_length: 12
cdr3_aa: ASSFGQVSNEQY

j_call: -
d_call: -
v_call: TRBV11-2
cdr3_length: 12
cdr3_aa: ASSPGPTSGTQY

j_call: TRBJ2-3
d_call: -
v_call: TRBV28
cdr3_length: 12
cdr3_aa: ASSLPQGKDTQY

j_call: TRBJ1-4
d_call: -
v_call: TRBV2
cdr3_length: 12
cdr3_aa: ASSGDTLGGKLF

j_call: TRBJ2-2
d_call: -
v_call: TRBV2
cdr3_length: 11
cdr3_aa: ASSGPGPGELF

j_call: TRBJ2-1
d_call: -
v_call: TRBV3-1
cdr3_length: 14
cdr3_aa: ASSPEVSGHRNEQF

j_call: TRBJ2-7
d_call: TRBD2
v_call: TRBV9
cdr3_length: 15
cdr3_aa: ASSVDGSASGSYEQY

j_call: TRBJ2-4
d_call: -
v_call: TRBV6-1
cdr3_length: 15
cdr3_aa: ASTSVGELVAKNIQY

j_call: TRBJ2-7
d_call: TRBD1
v_call: TRBV5-6
cdr3_length: 12
cdr3_aa: ASSPAGQGNEQY

j_call: TRBJ2-3
d_call: TRBD1
v_call: TRBV28
cdr3_length: 18
cdr3_aa: ASSGDRVGVGGPGTDTQY

j_call: TRBJ2-5
d_call: -
v_call: TRBV2
cdr3_length: 13
cdr3_aa: ASSDLRGREETQY

j_call: TRBJ1-2
d_call: -
v_call: TRBV30
cdr3_length: 12
cdr3_aa: AWSVGVVGYGYT

j_call: TRBJ2-3
d_call: -
v_call: TRBV20-1
cdr3_length: 12
cdr3_aa: SARLLANTDTQY

j_call: TRBJ2-1
d_call: -
v_call: TRBV11-2
cdr3_length: 14
cdr3_aa: ASSPQGPFSYNEQF

j_call: TRBJ2-1
d_call: TRBD2
v_call: TRBV7-3
cdr3_length: 13
cdr3_aa: ASSMTSGSWGEQF